These 9 T cell receptor beta chains originate from one sample sequenced in a study of T cells in Graves' hyperthyroidism and ophthalmopathy. Researchers amplified the TCR beta CDR3 regions from RNA transcripts. TCR CDR3 regions were first amplified by RT-PCR with HTBI primers. TCRdb passed the multiplex PCR reads through MiXCR, listing each CDR3 protein once. The top ten hold almost 6% of the sample, which has hundreds of thousands of distinct CDR3 sequences, approximately 14% seen once. The sample was blood. These receptor sequences come from a woman aged 25 to 45 with Graves' hyperthyroidism that later progressed to Graves' ophthalmopathy.

CDR3 in DNA: TGTGCCAGCACCGGGACAGATAGGAACACTGAAGCTTTCTTT. Translated, it gives CASTGTDRNTEAFF. This chain links TRBV6-1 with TRBJ1-1; 7 nucleotides match TRBD1. Germline loops: CDR1 MNHNS, CDR2 SASEGT. This CDR3 has 14 amino acids. After removal of 7 bases from V and 1 base from J, the junction contained 6 bases not matched to a gene.

In this sample, this clonotype turned up many times. The V call is TRBV12-3 or TRBV12-4, the J call TRBJ2-4; 15 positions match TRBD2. This CDR3 has 17 residues. J gave up 5 bases and V 1 base, and 3 bases lay outside the gene matches. The CDR3 DNA sequence: TGTGCCAGCAGTTTAGGGACTAGCGGGAGGGGGGAAAACATTCAGTACTTC. Translated, it gives CASSLGTSGRGENIQYF.

This clonotype has a count of ten or more. The rearrangement joins TRBV24-1 to TRBJ1-5; the D is unclear. Deletions cut 4 bases from V and 6 bases from J, with 12 bases between. Germline CDR1 reads KGHDR; CDR2 reads SFDVKD. The CDR3 extends over 14 amino acids. DNA for the CDR3: TGTGCCACCAGTGACCTCGGGATGGCTCAGCCCCAGCATTTT. This encodes CATSDLGMAQPQHF.

This clonotype was observed at least ten times. The chain combines TRBV7-3 with TRBJ2-7; 7 nucleotides align to TRBD2. V shed 1 base, J shed 2 bases, and the junction held 5 bases outside the gene matches. This CDR3 is 15 amino acids long. CDR1 SGHTA and CDR2 FQGTGA come from the germline V gene. CDR3 amino acids: CASSLRSSGTYEQYF. DNA of the CDR3: TGTGCCAGCAGCTTAAGGTCTAGCGGAACCTACGAGCAGTACTTC.

This clonotype was observed many times. This sequence joins TRBV20-1 and TRBJ2-1; 7 nucleotides match TRBD2. CDR1 DFQATT and CDR2 SNEGSKA come from the germline V gene (reference sequence). The length of the CDR3 is 15 residues. The ends lost 5 bases at V and 1 base at J; junction bases unmatched: 8. CDR3 nucleotide sequence: TGCAGTGCTGCTTCCTCCGGGAGGTCCTACAATGAGCAGTTCTTC. This sequence encodes CSAASSGRSYNEQFF.

This clonotype was recorded many times. The rearrangement links TRBV30 to TRBJ2-7; 8 bases are a match to TRBD2. CDR1 GTSNPN and CDR2 SVGIG come from the germline V gene (reference sequence). Unmatched junction bases numbered 3, after V lost 0 bases and J lost 2 bases. This CDR3 has 14 amino acids. The CDR3: CAWSVLAGPYEQYF. The DNA of the CDR3 is TGTGCCTGGAGTGTATTAGCGGGGCCCTACGAGCAGTACTTC. The full variable domain, in which reference TRBV30 and TRBJ2-7 provide the parts outside the CDR3, is SQTIHQWPATLVQPVGSPLSLECTVEGTSNPNLYWYRQAAGRGLQLLFYSVGIGQISSEVPQNLSASRPQDRQFILSSKKLLLSDSGFYLCAWSVLAGPYEQYFGPGTRLTVT.

This clonotype was detected many times. CDR3 amino acids: CASSTIQGTEAFF. The CDR3 DNA follows: TGTGCCAGTAGTACAATACAGGGCACTGAAGCTTTCTTT. J is TRBJ1-1 and V is TRBV19, with D perhaps TRBD1 (6 bases). In germline, CDR1 is LNHDA, CDR2 SQIVND (reference sequence). The CDR3 runs 13 residues. Trimming left V 4 bases short and J 4 bases short, with 10 bases between.

This clonotype was detected ten times or more. This chain connects TRBV29-1 to TRBJ2-3, with 14 bases fitting TRBD2. Looked up from germline, CDR1 is SQVTM and CDR2 is ANQGSEA. This CDR3 contains 14 residues. V was pared by 2 bases and J by 6 bases, with 1 base of the junction left unmatched. CDR3 coding DNA: TGCAGCGTTGAAAGACTAGCGGGAGGGGATACGCAGTATTTT. It specifies CSVERLAGGDTQYF.

Worth noting for this clonotype: A much larger clone is a single base away; this may be a read error. The chain uses TRBV10-3 and TRBJ2-7, with D perhaps given as TRBD1 or TRBD2 (5 bases each). Trimming left V 1 base short and J 4 bases short, with 17 bases between. The germline V gene encodes CDR1 ENHRY and CDR2 SYGVKD. The CDR3 length is 16 residues. The DNA of the CDR3 is TGTGCCATCAGTGAGTTGCAGACCGGGGCACCTTACGAGCAGTACTTC. Translated, it gives CAISELQTGAPYEQYF.